This entry describes one T cell receptor beta chain. Participants were aged about 18 to 100 years from more than 20 US areas. Authors' methods: By means of reference gene primer amplification, nucleated cell counts were estimated. Libraries were prepared by immunoSEQ multiplex PCR; TCRdb keeps only in-frame clonotypes and omits some of them. D and trimming were read from the DNA, whereas the V and J calls and clone size are those reported in that table. In the table there are some 200,000 clones, roughly 89% of which are singletons. The source of the sample is a study of blood T cell repertoires in COVID-19. About the study: Whether acute or convalescent, the COVID-19 samples came from the United States, Italy and Spain. PBMCs, B-cell-depleted T cells, or T cells were the source of the cDNA or gDNA that made up the material.

Germline CDR1 MDHEN, CDR2 SYDVKM. With 3 bases removed from V and 0 bases from J, the gap between germline ends came to 8 bases. This CDR3 comprises 14 residues. The receptor's source is a man younger than 35 with acute COVID-19. This chain links TRBV28 with TRBJ1-1, with D unclear. Sequencing was performed on PBMCs or T cells enriched from blood (not recorded which). The CDR3 DNA reads TGTGCCAGCAGTTTCCGAGATCTGAACACTGAAGCTTTCTTT. Amino acid sequence: CASSFRDLNTEAFF.